What follows are 30 T cell receptor beta chains derived from one specimen sequenced in a study of control samples from healthy donors and cancer patients (dated by TCRdb to the early 2020s). Receptors were amplified or captured by the immunoSEQ multiplex PCR assay. TCRdb holds this immuneACCESS table with in-frame rearrangements only. Some clones are missing; in checked studies, unresolved V genes explain under half, and the rest has no known cause. This sample lists 200,000 or so clones; roughly nine tenths were detected once. The top ten constitute less than 2% of the sample. Sequenced material: blood. The receptors derive from a man aged 30 to 39 in good health.

This clone appeared a few times. Here the CDR3 reads CAISVDSYQPQHF. The CDR3 nucleotides are TGTGCCATCAGTGTCGACAGTTATCAGCCCCAGCATTTT. The V gene is TRBV10-3, the J gene TRBJ1-5; perhaps TRBD1 as D (5 bases). Between the trimmed V and J ends, which lost 4 bases and 5 bases, there was a span of 9 bases. Looked up from germline, CDR1 is ENHRY and CDR2 is SYGVKD. The CDR3 runs 13 residues.

The rearrangement links TRBV5-6 to TRBJ1-1, with D unresolved. The CDR3 is made up of 15 amino acids. Germline CDR1 and CDR2: SGHDT and YYEEEE. Trimming took 1 base from V and 4 from J, leaving 14 bases between them. CDR3 sequence reads: CASSLYREGSTEAFF. The CDR3 DNA reads as TGTGCCAGCAGCTTGTATCGTGAGGGATCCACTGAAGCTTTCTTT.

This clone was seen just once. The rearrangement links TRBV20-1 to TRBJ2-3; D gene unclear. Trimming took off 3 bases at V and 11 bases at J, with 9 bases between the two ends. The length of the CDR3 is 10 residues. Germline CDR1 is DFQATT and CDR2 is SNEGSKA (reference sequence). CDR3 DNA sequence: TGCAGTGCTAGTGAACGGCAGCAGTATTTT. This sequence encodes CSASERQQYF.

In this sample, this clone turned up once. The chain is built from TRBV14 and TRBJ1-2; 7 nucleotides match TRBD1. With V trimmed by 3 bases and J by 10 bases, 8 bases remained unmatched. The CDR3 has 13 residues. Germline values: CDR1 SGHDN, CDR2 FVKESK. CDR3 region: CASSQDRTGTYTF. CDR3 nucleotides: TGTGCCAGCAGCCAGGACCGGACAGGTACCTACACCTTC.

The chain links TRBV6-2 or TRBV6-3 to TRBJ1-2, with 7 bases that match TRBD1. After removal of 2 bases from V and 2 bases from J, the junction contained 5 bases not matched to a gene. This CDR3 spans 15 amino acids. CDR1 and CDR2 (germline): MNHEY, SVGEGT. For the CDR3, the DNA is TGTGCCAGCAGTTACGGGACAGCAAACAACTATGGCTACACCTTC. Protein sequence: CASSYGTANNYGYTF.

The chain carries TRBV4-1 and TRBJ2-3, with 10 bases identical to TRBD1. Losses at the gene ends were 6 bases for V and 1 base for J; bases not matched to a gene: 13. Germline assignment: CDR1 MGHRA and CDR2 YSYEKL. The CDR3 covers 18 residues. The CDR3 coding sequence is TGCGCCAGCAGGGATAGGAGTTTTGACAGGGGGCGCACAGATACGCAGTATTTT. Translation gives CASRDRSFDRGRTDTQYF.

V usage is TRBV6-2 or TRBV6-3 and J usage is TRBJ2-5; weak D call: TRBD1 (7 bases). Trimming shortened V by 6 bases and J by 1 base, and 15 bases separated the two germline ends. The CDR3 has 15 residues. Per the germline V gene, CDR1 is MNHEY and CDR2 is SVGEGT. The CDR3 loop reads CASSSAGGPQETQYF. DNA of the CDR3: TGTGCCAGCAGCAGCGCAGGGGGGCCCCAAGAGACCCAGTACTTC.

The chain employs TRBV5-1 and TRBJ1-2, with 9 nucleotides matching TRBD1. There are 15 residues in the CDR3. The germline gives CDR1 SGHRS, CDR2 YFSETQ. With 1 base clipped from V and 8 bases from J, the junction kept 9 bases outside the gene matches. CDR3 residues: CASSLNVGQGFGYTF. The CDR3 DNA reads as TGCGCCAGCAGCTTGAACGTGGGACAGGGTTTCGGCTACACCTTC. The whole variable domain, filled in from reference TRBV5-1 and TRBJ1-2, reads KAGVTQTPRYLIKTRGQQVTLSCSPISGHRSVSWYQQTPGQGLQFLFEYFSETQRNKGNFPGRFSGRQFSNSRSEMNVSTLELGDSALYLCASSLNVGQGFGYTFGSGTRLTVV.

There are a few counts of this clone. The chain carries TRBV29-1 and TRBJ2-5; the D gene is possibly TRBD1 (7 bases). CDR3 length: 11 residues. The germline V gene encodes CDR1 SQVTM and CDR2 ANQGSEA. Trimming took 7 bases from V and 4 from J, leaving 10 bases between them. The CDR3 sequence: CSAQGGETQYF. CDR3 nucleotides: TGCAGCGCGCAGGGGGGAGAGACCCAGTACTTC.

The genes are TRBV19 and TRBJ1-2, with 7 bases aligning to TRBD1. The germline CDR1 and CDR2 sequences are LNHDA and SQIVND (reference sequence). The CDR3 totals 14 residues. V lost 7 bases, J lost 2 bases, and 7 bases stayed unmatched. As DNA, the CDR3 is TGTGCCAGTAACCCGGGACAGAGAAACTATGGCTACACCTTC. Protein: CASNPGQRNYGYTF.

V and J are TRBV18 and TRBJ2-1, with D tentatively TRBD1 (6 bases). The V gene lost 3 bases and the J gene lost 8 bases, with 8 bases spanning the gap. The CDR3 totals 12 residues. The V gene's germline CDR1 is KGHSH and CDR2 LQKENI. The CDR3 is CASSPNRDEQFF. The CDR3 DNA reads TGTGCCAGCTCACCTAACAGGGATGAGCAGTTCTTC.

The chain carries TRBV21-1 and TRBJ1-4. TRBV21-1 is designated a pseudogene. The CDR3 has 19 amino acids. The CDR3 region is CASSKSFRKQGPTNEKLFF. CDR3 sequence (DNA): TGTGCCAGCAGCAAATCTTTTCGGAAGCAGGGACCCACTAATGAAAAACTGTTTTTT.

This chain connects TRBV27 to TRBJ2-2; 7 bases agree with TRBD1. Germline V gives CDR1 MNHEY, CDR2 SMNVEV (reference sequence). V lost 5 bases and J lost 3; bases outside the gene matches: 15. This CDR3 comprises 18 residues. The CDR3 nucleotides read TGTGCCAGCAGTCCCACAGGGGCCCCCGCTTTTTACACCGGGGAGCTGTTTTTT. It encodes CASSPTGAPAFYTGELFF.

This chain joins TRBV4-2 and TRBJ2-3, with 8 bases lining up with TRBD1. Trimming removed 2 bases from V and 1 base from J; junction bases left unmatched: 5. CDR3 size: 16 residues. Germline V gene data show CDR1 as LGHNA and CDR2 as YNFKEQ. CDR3 DNA sequence: TGTGCCAGCAGCCAACCGAGCAGGGGGCGCACAGATACGCAGTATTTT. It encodes CASSQPSRGRTDTQYF.

This chain connects TRBV4-1 to TRBJ2-3; 8 nucleotides match TRBD2. The germline CDR1 and CDR2 sequences are MGHRA and YSYEKL. The ends lost 4 bases at V and 3 bases at J; junction bases unmatched: 3. The CDR3 runs 14 residues. CDR3 sequence (DNA): TGCGCCAGCAGCCCTCTAGCGGGTACAGATACGCAGTATTTT. It encodes CASSPLAGTDTQYF.

This sequence joins TRBV6-1 and TRBJ1-6; D gene unclear. The CDR3 length is 17 residues. The V end lost 1 base, the J end lost 4 bases, and 14 bases lay between the germline ends. The germline V gene encodes CDR1 MNHNS and CDR2 SASEGT. The CDR3 here is CASSEGPRTDYNSPLHF. The DNA for the CDR3 is TGTGCCAGCAGTGAAGGCCCACGGACGGATTATAATTCACCCCTCCACTTT.

The chain couples TRBV4-2 to TRBJ2-7, with D perhaps matching TRBD2 (7 bases). Germline lookup yields CDR1 LGHNA and CDR2 YNFKEQ. The CDR3 contains 15 residues. The V end lost 0 bases, the J end lost 3 bases, and 12 bases lay between the germline ends. CDR3 in amino acids: CASSQEEGGVYEQYF. Here the CDR3 DNA reads TGTGCCAGCAGCCAAGAGGAGGGGGGGGTCTACGAGCAGTACTTC.

V and J are TRBV5-5 and TRBJ2-2; 7 bases match TRBD2. The V gene end was trimmed by 4 bases and the J gene end by 3 bases; junction bases not matched to a gene: 3. The CDR3 has 14 residues. Germline CDR1 and CDR2: SGHKS and YYEKEE (reference sequence). The CDR3 loop is CASSMAGDTGELFF. CDR3 DNA sequence: TGTGCCAGCAGCATGGCGGGGGACACCGGGGAGCTGTTTTTT.

Concerning this clone itself: The conserved phenylalanine or tryptophan is not found at the CDR3 terminus, so this likely reflects a read error. It is unclear where the CDR3 begins or ends on the DNA, so no DNA is shown, and the CDR3 is as TCRdb lists it. CDR3 amino acids: CATSERRARD. The J gene is TRBJ2-3, the V gene TRBV15; the DNA was not compared with TRBD2, the D call given in the table. Both ends counted, the CDR3 spans 10 residues. Germline V gives CDR1 LNHNV, CDR2 YYDKDF (reference sequence).

The V and J genes are TRBV5-1 and TRBJ2-3, with D possibly TRBD2 on 6 matching bases. The CDR3 spans 15 residues. CDR1 is SGHRS and CDR2 is YFSETQ in the germline V gene. V was trimmed by 2 bases and J by 2 bases, leaving 12 bases between them. The CDR3 region is CASSFGGASTDTQYF. The CDR3 nucleotides are TGCGCCAGCAGCTTCGGCGGGGCTTCCACAGATACGCAGTATTTT.

Here the CDR3 reads CAWSPLRLNYGYTF. The CDR3 DNA follows: TGTGCCTGGAGCCCTCTCAGGTTGAACTATGGCTACACCTTC. The V and J genes are TRBV30 and TRBJ1-2; D remains ambiguous. The CDR3 runs 14 residues. Germline values: CDR1 GTSNPN, CDR2 SVGIG (reference sequence). The V and J ends lost 3 bases and 2 bases respectively, with 13 bases between them. Supplemented by reference TRBV30 and TRBJ1-2, the full variable domain reads SQTIHQWPATLVQPVGSPLSLECTVEGTSNPNLYWYRQAAGRGLQLLFYSVGIGQISSEVPQNLSASRPQDRQFILSSKKLLLSDSGFYLCAWSPLRLNYGYTFGSGTRLTVV.

This chain links TRBV30 with TRBJ2-3; 7 nucleotides line up with TRBD1. The CDR3 length is 14 residues. V dropped 2 bases and J dropped 0; count of bases not matched to a gene: 2. Germline V lookup: CDR1 GTSNPN, CDR2 SVGIG (reference sequence). In DNA, the CDR3 is TGTGCCTGGAGTTTAGGGGGCAGCACAGATACGCAGTATTTT. This codes for CAWSLGGSTDTQYF. Variable domain in full (rest from reference TRBV30 and TRBJ2-3): SQTIHQWPATLVQPVGSPLSLECTVEGTSNPNLYWYRQAAGRGLQLLFYSVGIGQISSEVPQNLSASRPQDRQFILSSKKLLLSDSGFYLCAWSLGGSTDTQYFGPGTRLTVL.

This clone occurred a few times. The V gene is TRBV11-2, the J gene TRBJ2-3; 8 bases match TRBD2. The CDR3 runs 14 residues. Germline V gene data show CDR1 as SGHAT and CDR2 as FQNNGV. J lost 6 bases, V lost 3 bases, and 5 bases had no gene match. CDR3 sequence: CASSFFGGADTQYF. Written as DNA, the CDR3 is TGTGCCAGCAGCTTCTTCGGGGGGGCGGATACGCAGTATTTT.

The rearrangement links TRBV5-5 to TRBJ2-1; D is undetermined. Per germline, CDR1 SGHKS and CDR2 YYEKEE (reference sequence). V lost 1 base and J lost 7, with 15 bases in between. The CDR3 consists of 15 residues. CDR3 protein: CASSLLPNQGNEQFF. CDR3 sequence (DNA): TGTGCCAGCAGCTTGCTGCCAAACCAAGGAAATGAGCAGTTCTTC.

As DNA, the CDR3 is TGTGCCAGCAGCTTACAGGGGGCGAGGCAGCCCCAGCATTTT. As protein: CASSLQGARQPQHF. This chain connects TRBV5-6 to TRBJ1-5; TRBD1 aligns across 9 bases. Germline V gene data show CDR1 as SGHDT and CDR2 as YYEEEE. The CDR3 contains 14 residues. V lost 2 bases to trimming and J lost 7 bases; unmatched junction nucleotides: 4.

The chain joins TRBV7-2 to TRBJ2-2; 12 bases line up with TRBD2. The V segment lost 3 bases and the J segment 5 bases; nucleotides outside the gene matches: 4. The CDR3 has 16 residues. Germline lookup yields CDR1 SGHTA and CDR2 FQGNSA. This chain's CDR3 is CASSFLGTSGTGELFF. CDR3 sequence (DNA): TGTGCCAGCAGCTTCCTGGGGACTAGCGGGACCGGGGAGCTGTTTTTT.

This clone was seen more than once but under ten times. The chain combines TRBV7-9 with TRBJ2-3; a weak D match, TRBD1 (5 bases). The CDR3 covers 16 residues. The V gene lost 6 bases and the J gene lost 0 bases, with 16 bases spanning the gap. Germline values: CDR1 SEHNR, CDR2 FQNEAQ (reference sequence). CDR3 amino acids: CASRRASTASTDTQYF. DNA for the CDR3: TGTGCCAGCAGACGGGCTTCGACAGCTAGCACAGATACGCAGTATTTT.

The chain links TRBV3-1 (or the pseudogene TRBV3-2) to TRBJ2-7; D is tentatively TRBD1 or TRBD2 (5 bases each). The CDR3 has 15 residues. Trimming left V 4 bases short and J 7 bases short, with 20 bases between. The germline gives CDR1 LGHDT, CDR2 YNNKEL (reference sequence). The CDR3 is CASSRDVPPLGEQYF. In nucleotides, the CDR3 is TGTGCCAGCAGCCGGGACGTCCCGCCCCTGGGGGAGCAGTACTTC.

This clone occurred a few times. The chain links TRBV4-1 to TRBJ1-5, with a possible D match to TRBD1 (6 bases). The CDR3 runs 14 residues. The ends were cut back, 5 bases at V and 8 bases at J, with 16 bases in the middle. The V gene's germline CDR1 is MGHRA and CDR2 YSYEKL. CDR3 in DNA: TGCGCCAGCAGCTATCGCGGGGGGCTGGAGCCCCAGCATTTT. This translates into CASSYRGGLEPQHF.

This chain uses TRBV5-6 with TRBJ1-2; no reliable D call. This CDR3 has 12 residues. Germline assignment: CDR1 SGHDT and CDR2 YYEEEE. The ends were cut back, 4 bases at V and 8 bases at J, with 12 bases in the middle. The CDR3 coding sequence is TGTGCCAGCAGCCTGGGTCCTGAGGGCTACACCTTC. This translates into CASSLGPEGYTF.